Below, one T cell receptor (beta chain) is given with its context. The CDR3 loop spans 13 amino acids. The V gene lost 2 bases and the J gene lost 0 bases, with 3 bases spanning the gap. In germline, CDR1 is KGHSH, CDR2 LQKENI. This sample stems from a study of chemoradiotherapy in HPV16-positive cancers. Sequenced by immunoSEQ multiplex PCR; TCRdb stores in-frame clones only, minus some. This sample has roughly 32,000 clones, with 80% to 90% found just once. J is TRBJ2-3 and V is TRBV18; D is uncertain. The sequenced sample was blood, obtained from a patient who underwent chemoradiotherapy. This receptor was identified in a human donor with HPV-associated anogenital cancer. CDR3 DNA sequence: TGTGCCAGCTCACCATTTAGCACAGATACGCAGTATTTT. It yields the protein CASSPFSTDTQYF.